This T cell receptor beta chain appears in the sequencing data of a study of neurological immune-mediated disorders. A single record per CDR3 protein comes from TCRdb applying MiXCR to the 5' RACE reads. The sample has about 70,000 distinct CDR3 sequences, 4.5% to 6% seen once; the top ten hold 2% to 2.5%. CDR3 length equals 15 residues. Germline-derived CDR1 and CDR2 are SGHDN and FVKESK. Trimming took 3 bases from V and 6 from J, leaving 17 bases between them. Sequenced material: PBMCs. The receptor was isolated from a woman in her seventies with multiple sclerosis. This chain links TRBV14 with TRBJ2-5, with D tentatively TRBD2 (5 bases). In nucleotides, the CDR3 is TGTGCCAGCAGCCAGCGAAGCGGAGCTCCAAAGACCCAGTACTTC. Amino acids: CASSQRSGAPKTQYF.